The 14 T cell receptor beta chains reported below all come from one sample, sequenced in a study of blood T cell repertoires in COVID-19. Some clones are missing from TCRdb's copy, which holds only in-frame ones; the method was immunoSEQ multiplex PCR. Seen here are about 81,000 clones, roughly 82% observed once, and the top ten hold around a quarter. Sequences were obtained from peripheral blood. Every receptor here comes from a human donor in a cohort sampled during active COVID-19.

The chain recombines TRBV5-6 with TRBJ1-1; no reliable D call. Germline V gives CDR1 SGHDT, CDR2 YYEEEE. The CDR3 is 12 residues long. V was clipped by 2 bases and J by 6 bases, with 8 bases between them. The CDR3 region is CASSLQSPEAFF. As DNA, the CDR3 is TGTGCCAGCAGCTTACAGAGCCCTGAAGCTTTCTTT.

The genes are TRBV4-2 and TRBJ2-1, with a weak D call TRBD1 (6 bases). The germline V and J ends were trimmed by 0 bases and 7 bases, with 22 bases remaining between them. This CDR3 comprises 18 residues. CDR1 LGHNA and CDR2 YNFKEQ come from the germline V gene. CDR3: CASSQEWTGTPGANEQFF. CDR3 in DNA: TGTGCCAGCAGCCAAGAATGGACCGGGACACCGGGCGCAAATGAGCAGTTCTTC.

The chain couples TRBV5-6 to TRBJ1-3, with D unclear. Trimming pared 2 bases from V and 1 base from J, leaving 16 bases between. The V gene's germline CDR1 is SGHDT and CDR2 YYEEEE. The CDR3 covers 17 residues. As DNA, the CDR3 is TGTGCCAGCAGCTTTGGAGTCCGTCGGAGGTCTGGAAACACCATATATTTT. Translated, it gives CASSFGVRRRSGNTIYF. Full variable domain (remainder filled in from reference TRBV5-6 and TRBJ1-3): DAGVTQSPTHLIKTRGQQVTLRCSPKSGHDTVSWYQQALGQGPQFIFQYYEEEERQRGNFPDRFSGHQFPNYSSELNVNALLLGDSALYLCASSFGVRRRSGNTIYFGEGSWLTVV.

The rearrangement links TRBV27 to TRBJ1-2, with 8 positions matching TRBD1. The CDR3 sequence is 15 residues long. Unmatched junction bases numbered 9, after V lost 6 bases and J lost 3 bases. Germline V gene data show CDR1 as MNHEY and CDR2 as SMNVEV (reference sequence). The CDR3 DNA reads TGTGCCAGCAGGGATCCGGGACAGGCGGACTATGGCTACACCTTC. Translated: CASRDPGQADYGYTF.

This rearrangement joins TRBV5-4 to TRBJ2-3; TRBD2 matches 7 bases. V gave up 5 bases and J gave up 6 bases; unmatched junction bases: 12. This CDR3 region has 15 residues. Germline lookup yields CDR1 SGHNT and CDR2 YYREEE (reference sequence). CDR3 sequence reads: CASSRDPGRADTQYF. For the CDR3, the DNA is TGTGCCAGCAGTAGGGACCCAGGGAGGGCCGATACGCAGTATTTT. Full variable domain (rest looked up from reference TRBV5-4 and TRBJ2-3): ETGVTQSPTHLIKTRGQQVTLRCSSQSGHNTVSWYQQALGQGPQFIFQYYREEENGRGNFPPRFSGLQFPNYSSELNVNALELDDSALYLCASSRDPGRADTQYFGPGTRLTVL.

A single count supports this clone. The chain uses TRBV19 and TRBJ1-2, with 10 positions matching TRBD1. The germline V gene has CDR1 LNHDA and CDR2 SQIVND (reference sequence). This CDR3 spans 14 amino acids. V trimming: 6 bases; J trimming: 8 bases; junction bases outside the gene matches: 9. CDR3 bases: TGTGCCAGTAGGGTCCCGGGGACAGGGGAAGGCTACACCTTC. Amino acid sequence: CASRVPGTGEGYTF. Filled out from reference TRBV19 and TRBJ1-2, the complete variable domain reads DGGITQSPKYLFRKEGQNVTLSCEQNLNHDAMYWYRQDPGQGLRLIYYSQIVNDFQKGDIAEGYSVSREKKESFPLTVTSAQKNPTAFYLCASRVPGTGEGYTFGSGTRLTVV.

The rearrangement links TRBV6-2 or TRBV6-3 to TRBJ2-1; TRBD2 agrees at 11 bases. V gave up 6 bases and J gave up 2 bases; unmatched junction bases: 3. Germline assignment: CDR1 MNHEY and CDR2 SVGEGT. CDR3 length: 15 residues. CDR3 coding DNA: TGTGCCAGCAGCAGACTAGCGGGAACCTACAATGAGCAGTTCTTC. Residues: CASSRLAGTYNEQFF.

In its sample, this clone was seen once. This chain connects TRBV19 to TRBJ1-5; 7 bases are a match to TRBD1. The CDR3 totals 12 residues. J was trimmed by 9 bases and V by 5 bases; bases with no gene match: 4. Germline-derived CDR1 and CDR2 are LNHDA and SQIVND (reference sequence). The DNA of the CDR3 is TGTGCCAGTAGTGACAGGGAGTTGCCCCAGCATTTT. Its translation is CASSDRELPQHF.

This chain uses TRBV6-5 with TRBJ2-1; 7 positions match TRBD2. V dropped 0 bases and J dropped 10; count of bases not matched to a gene: 3. CDR1 and CDR2 from the germline V gene are MNHEY and SVGAGI. The CDR3 is 13 amino acids. This chain's CDR3 is CASSYSGGKEQFF. For the CDR3, the DNA is TGTGCCAGCAGTTACTCCGGGGGGAAAGAGCAGTTCTTC.

V gene TRBV27 combines with J gene TRBJ2-1, with TRBD2 matching over 10 bases. Per germline, CDR1 MNHEY and CDR2 SMNVEV (reference sequence). The CDR3 loop spans 15 amino acids. Trimming removed 2 bases from V and 15 bases from J; junction bases left unmatched: 13. In DNA, the CDR3 is TGTGCCAGCAGTTTACCACCTACCGGACTAGCGGTGAGGTTCTTC. Translating it yields CASSLPPTGLAVRFF.

A single count supports this clone. The chain recombines TRBV19 with TRBJ1-4, with 10 bases aligning to TRBD1. The V gene's germline CDR1 is LNHDA and CDR2 SQIVND (reference sequence). CDR3 length: 15 residues. V trimming: 7 bases; J trimming: 7 bases; junction bases outside the gene matches: 9. Here the CDR3 reads CASTLGDRGFEKLFF. The CDR3 nucleotides are TGTGCCAGTACCTTGGGGGACAGGGGTTTTGAAAAACTGTTTTTT.

J is TRBJ2-7 and V is TRBV27; 9 nucleotides agree with TRBD2. The germline V gene has CDR1 MNHEY and CDR2 SMNVEV (reference sequence). V was pared by 5 bases and J by 4 bases, with 6 bases of the junction left unmatched. The length of the CDR3 is 14 residues. CDR3 DNA: TGTGCCAGCAGTCCGTTAGCGGGAGAGTACGAGCAGTACTTC. Translating it yields CASSPLAGEYEQYF.

This sequence joins TRBV6-5 and TRBJ2-7; 11 bases fit TRBD2. In germline, CDR1 is MNHEY, CDR2 SVGAGI. CDR3 size: 14 residues. J was trimmed by 4 bases and V by 7 bases; bases with no gene match: 6. The CDR3 protein is CASIPGLAAYEQYF. CDR3 nucleotides: TGTGCCAGCATTCCGGGACTAGCGGCTTACGAGCAGTACTTC.

The chain is built from TRBV9 and TRBJ2-5; 7 bases are shared with TRBD2. Trimming at V came to 3 bases and at J to 5 bases, leaving 4 bases not matched to a gene. The CDR3 sequence is 13 residues long. The germline CDR1 and CDR2 sequences are SGDLS and YYNGEE. CDR3 coding DNA: TGTGCCAGCAGCGACGGGGGGAAGGAGACCCAGTACTTC. This gives the protein CASSDGGKETQYF. Complete variable domain (other parts from reference TRBV9 and TRBJ2-5): DSGVTQTPKHLITATGQRVTLRCSPRSGDLSVYWYQQSLDQGLQFLIQYYNGEERAKGNILERFSAQQFPDLHSELNLSSLELGDSALYFCASSDGGKETQYFGPGTRLLVL.